This TCR beta chain is from a study of blood T cell repertoires in COVID-19. The wider study: COVID-19 samples from acute and convalescent phases originated in the United States, Italy and Spain. The analysed material was cDNA or gDNA that came from T cells, B-cell-depleted T cells, or PBMCs.

Per the authors' pipeline: Amplification of reference gene primers was used by the study to estimate nucleated cell counts. Here immunoSEQ multiplex PCR was the method, and the copy in TCRdb shows in-frame clones only, minus some. Clone size and the V and J calls come from that table; the DNA yielded D and trimming. Of 110,000 or so clones listed, roughly nine tenths are singletons. Germline CDR1 and CDR2: SGHRS and YFSETQ. The CDR3 is 16 amino acids. Trimming took 0 bases from V and 6 from J, leaving 18 bases between them. This clonotype originated in a man between 65 and 85 years old who had recovered from COVID-19. Sequencing was performed on peripheral blood. The chain uses TRBV5-1 and TRBJ1-1; perhaps TRBD1 as D (6 bases). The CDR3 DNA reads TGCGCCAGCAGCTTGGAGGCAGGGGATCAGGCGTCTGAAGCTTTCTTT. It translates to CASSLEAGDQASEAFF.